The entry that follows covers one T cell receptor beta chain sequence. These data are taken from a study of blood T cell repertoires in COVID-19. Study details: Donors in the United States, Italy and Spain gave samples during acute or convalescent COVID-19. T cells, B-cell-depleted T cells, or PBMCs supplied cDNA or gDNA.

CDR1 is SQVTM and CDR2 is ANQGSEA in the germline V gene. With 1 base clipped from V and 2 bases from J, the junction kept 12 bases outside the gene matches. The CDR3 totals 18 residues. Original analysis: Nucleated cell counts were estimated from reference gene primer amplification. Clones were read by immunoSEQ multiplex PCR, and TCRdb kept only the in-frame ones, dropping some. V and J calls and clone size are given by that table; D and trimming were obtained from the DNA. The sample comprises hundreds of thousands of clones, around 89% of which are singletons, and around 4.5% rests with the top ten.

The rearrangement links TRBV29-1 to TRBJ2-7; 12 nucleotides agree with TRBD2. The specimen was peripheral blood. The source is a woman aged 25 to 39 with acute or convalescent COVID-19. This CDR3 reads CSVEVPTWTSGVTYEQYF. CDR3 nucleotides: TGCAGCGTTGAAGTACCCACCTGGACTAGCGGGGTTACCTACGAGCAGTACTTC.